The rows below give T cell receptor beta chains drawn from one sample of a study of neoadjuvant anti-PD-1 for oral cavity cancer. Profiled with immunoSEQ multiplex PCR; TCRdb holds only in-frame clones, not every one. Seen here are about 8,200 clones, 70% observed once, and the top ten hold less than 3.5%. The source material was PBMCs, sampled after nivolumab (anti-PD-1) treatment. These receptors all come from a person aged 40 to 85 with oral cavity squamous cell carcinoma. The CDR3 runs from the conserved cysteine through the conserved F or W. Fields, in order: D gene, J gene, V gene, CDR3 protein, CDR3 DNA. A D gene is named only where the DNA matches it firmly.

.	TRBJ1-1	TRBV4-3	CASSLVGGSNTEAFF	TGCGCCAGCAGCCTAGTCGGGGGCTCGAACACTGAAGCTTTCTTT
.	TRBJ1-2	TRBV6-5	CASSAPGTLPYGYTF	TGTGCCAGCAGTGCACCCGGGACCCTACCCTATGGCTACACCTTC
.	TRBJ2-2	TRBV5-4	CASSPMGGGATGELFF	TGTGCCAGCAGCCCCATGGGAGGGGGCGCTACCGGGGAGCTGTTTTTT
TRBD1	TRBJ1-2	TRBV5-6	CASSLHRGRGVTF	TGTGCCAGCAGCTTGCACAGGGGCCGCGGGGTCACCTTC
.	TRBJ1-1	TRBV2	CASSEGPPGFRGTEAFF	TGTGCCAGCAGTGAAGGCCCTCCGGGGTTTCGAGGCACTGAAGCTTTCTTT
.	TRBJ1-2	TRBV6-1	CASSERGDGYTF	TGTGCCAGCAGTGAAAGGGGCGATGGCTACACCTTC
.	TRBJ2-4	TRBV5-6	CASSWLWAEAKNIQYF	TGTGCCAGCAGCTGGTTGTGGGCCGAAGCCAAAAACATTCAGTACTTC
.	TRBJ1-1	TRBV7-6	CASSLGARVPLNTAEAFF	TGTGCCAGCAGCTTAGGGGCCCGGGTCCCCTTAAACACGGCTGAAGCTTTCTTT
TRBD2	TRBJ2-3	TRBV7-8	CASSFSSGGTDTQYF	TGTGCCAGCAGCTTTTCTAGCGGGGGCACAGATACGCAGTATTTT
.	TRBJ1-6	TRBV6-5	CASSSLGPINSPLHF	TGTGCCAGCAGTAGTCTGGGACCGATTAATTCACCCCTCCACTTT
TRBD1	TRBJ2-1	TRBV15	CATSRDGNDRGVYNEQFF	TGTGCCACCAGCAGAGACGGGAACGACAGGGGGGTCTACAATGAGCAGTTCTTC
TRBD1	TRBJ1-2	TRBV2	CASSLGQARLYGYTF	TGTGCCAGCAGTCTCGGACAGGCGAGGCTCTATGGCTACACCTTC
.	TRBJ1-1	TRBV10-3	CATRAGAGVRDTEAFF	TGTGCCACTAGAGCGGGGGCAGGGGTTAGGGACACTGAAGCTTTCTTT
TRBD1	TRBJ2-6	TRBV28	CASSSVWASVDRDRGAGANVLTF	TGTGCCAGCAGTTCTGTTTGGGCGTCGGTTGACCGGGACAGGGGAGCTGGGGCCAACGTCCTGACTTTC
.	TRBJ1-2	TRBV27	CASSQRVGFGYGYTF	TGTGCCAGCAGCCAACGTGTTGGGTTCGGCTATGGCTACACCTTC